Below are 22 T cell receptor beta chains sequenced from a single sample in a study of identical twins. TCRdb reprocessed the 5' RACE reads with MiXCR, giving one entry per CDR3 protein. The data hold some 730,000 distinct CDR3 sequences, with roughly 18% observed a single time. The sample was also linked to a second study, of T cells expressing NK-cell markers.

Specimen: PBMCs. The receptor set was obtained from a woman aged 18-29 years in good health.

This sequence joins TRBV20-1 and TRBJ1-2; 7 bases align to TRBD1. V trimming: 3 bases; J trimming: 4 bases; junction bases outside the gene matches: 5. The CDR3 has 13 residues. Germline V gene data show CDR1 as DFQATT and CDR2 as SNEGSKA (reference sequence). In DNA form, the CDR3 reads TGCAGTGCTAGTCGGCAGGGGGTCTATGGCTACACCTTC. It yields the protein CSASRQGVYGYTF.

V and J are TRBV12-5 and TRBJ2-6; D not certain. Germline CDR1 is LGHNT and CDR2 is FRNRAP. CDR3 length equals 15 residues. Trimming pared 6 bases from V and 0 bases from J, leaving 9 bases between. The CDR3 DNA reads TGTGCTAGTGGAGCTGACGGCTCTGGGGCCAACGTCCTGACTTTC. Its translation is CASGADGSGANVLTF.

In its sample, this clonotype was seen many times. This sequence joins TRBV3-1 and TRBJ2-3; 8 nucleotides agree with TRBD2. The junction had 14 bases not matched to a gene; V was cut back by 4 bases and J by 2 bases. This CDR3 contains 18 residues. CDR1 is LGHDT and CDR2 is YNNKEL in the germline V gene (reference sequence). This chain's CDR3 is CASSLRNLGTSLTDTQYF. The CDR3 coding sequence is TGTGCCAGCAGCCTCAGAAACCTGGGGACTAGTCTCACAGATACGCAGTATTTT.

The chain employs TRBV7-2 and TRBJ2-1, with D unresolved. The CDR3 has 14 residues. V was trimmed by 3 bases and J by 6 bases, leaving 12 bases between them. Germline CDR1 is SGHTA and CDR2 is FQGNSA. In nucleotides, the CDR3 is TGTGCCAGCAGCTTGAGTCAGGCCTCCAATGAGCAGTTCTTC. Translated: CASSLSQASNEQFF.

This rearrangement joins TRBV15 to TRBJ2-1; D unclear. V was shortened by 1 base and J by 0 bases, with 13 bases between the two germline ends. There are 17 residues in the CDR3. CDR1 LNHNV and CDR2 YYDKDF come from the germline V gene (reference sequence). The CDR3 reads CATSRAGRSGSYNEQFF. The DNA of the CDR3 is TGTGCCACCAGCAGAGCGGGCAGATCTGGCTCCTACAATGAGCAGTTCTTC.

Notes on this clonotype: This could be a read error, since a much larger clone is one nucleotide away. V is TRBV5-1 and J is TRBJ2-7; 8 nucleotides match TRBD2. Losses at the gene ends were 4 bases for V and 7 bases for J; bases not matched to a gene: 10. Germline lookup yields CDR1 SGHRS and CDR2 YFSETQ. The CDR3 is 14 residues long. CDR3 protein: CASSTGLGVREQYF. As DNA, the CDR3 is TGCGCCAGCAGCACGGGACTAGGGGTCCGGGAGCAGTACTTC.

This clonotype has a count of ten or more. The chain carries TRBV12-3 or TRBV12-4 and TRBJ1-2; 7 bases are shared with TRBD1. This CDR3 is built from 11 residues. V dropped 5 bases and J dropped 8; count of bases not matched to a gene: 2. Here the CDR3 reads CASSNRGGYTF. The CDR3 nucleotides are TGTGCCAGCAGTAACAGGGGCGGCTACACCTTC.

This clonotype has ten or more counts. The chain uses TRBV2 and TRBJ1-2; D gene unclear. Per germline, CDR1 SNHLY and CDR2 FYNNEI. The CDR3 runs 15 residues. With 4 bases removed from V and 4 bases from J, the gap between germline ends came to 16 bases. CDR3 in DNA: TGTGCCAGCAGTGGTGTACAGCCAAATAGCTATGGCTACACCTTC. Protein product: CASSGVQPNSYGYTF.

V and J are TRBV29-1 and TRBJ2-6, with D perhaps TRBD1 (5 bases). V dropped 8 bases and J dropped 3 bases, with 20 bases sitting between them. CDR1 and CDR2 from the germline V gene are SQVTM and ANQGSEA. The CDR3 length is 16 residues. CDR3 in DNA: TGCAGCCATAAAGATCTAAGGGGAAGTGGGGCCAACGTCCTGACTTTC. It codes for CSHKDLRGSGANVLTF.

V and J are TRBV5-1 and TRBJ2-3; TRBD2 might be the D (5 bases). Germline loops: CDR1 SGHRS, CDR2 YFSETQ. V lost 0 bases to trimming and J lost 1 base, with 18 bases between them. The CDR3 runs 18 residues. CDR3 residues: CASSLARRTAAGTDTQYF. The CDR3 coding sequence is TGCGCCAGCAGCTTGGCCAGGAGGACTGCGGCTGGCACAGATACGCAGTATTTT.

The genes are TRBV5-1 and TRBJ2-7; D may be TRBD1 (6 bases). V was clipped by 4 bases and J by 6 bases, with 17 bases between them. The CDR3 consists of 14 residues. The V gene's germline CDR1 is SGHRS and CDR2 YFSETQ. The CDR3 loop reads CASSQGTIGLEQYF. The CDR3 DNA reads as TGCGCCAGCAGCCAAGGGACAATAGGTCTCGAGCAGTACTTC.

This clonotype was seen a handful of times. CDR3 residues: CASSQETRPGELFF. The CDR3, as DNA: TGCGCCAGCAGCCAAGAAACCCGCCCCGGGGAGCTGTTTTTT. V and J are TRBV4-3 and TRBJ2-2, with no clear D. Trimming cost V 0 bases and J 6 bases, with 8 bases left between them. Germline CDR1 is LGHNA and CDR2 is YSLEER. The CDR3 contains 14 residues.

Worth noting for this clonotype: A read error may be the cause here, since a much bigger clone is one base away. The chain couples TRBV27 to TRBJ1-1; 10 bases match TRBD1. The CDR3 loop spans 19 amino acids. CDR1 is MNHEY, CDR2 SMNVEV, per germline (reference sequence). The CDR3 loop reads CTSSLSNPLWTGGMIEAFF. For the CDR3, the DNA is TGTACCAGCAGTTTATCGAACCCACTATGGACAGGGGGGATGATTGAAGCTTTCTTT.

The chain joins TRBV7-2 to TRBJ2-1, with D possibly matching TRBD1 (5 bases). The V end was cut by 4 bases, the J end by 5 bases, with 9 bases between. This CDR3 comprises 13 residues. Looked up from germline, CDR1 is SGHTA and CDR2 is FQGNSA. CDR3 region: CASSYDRDNEQFF. The CDR3, as DNA: TGTGCCAGCAGCTACGACAGAGACAATGAGCAGTTCTTC.

The chain employs TRBV12-3 or TRBV12-4 and TRBJ1-2; 9 positions match TRBD1. V shed 6 bases and J 3 bases; nucleotides not matched to a gene: 8. This CDR3 spans 15 amino acids. CDR3 bases: TGTGCCAGCAGACCCACGGGACAGGGAGACTATGGCTACACCTTC. It translates to CASRPTGQGDYGYTF.

The sample holds many counts of this clonotype. The chain couples TRBV3-1 to TRBJ2-5, with 10 bases that match TRBD1. The ends lost 4 bases at V and 4 bases at J; junction bases unmatched: 3. Germline V lookup: CDR1 LGHDT, CDR2 YNNKEL (reference sequence). The length of the CDR3 is 14 residues. Written as DNA, the CDR3 is TGTGCCAGCAGCCTCGGGACAGGGGCAGAGACCCAGTACTTC. Translated: CASSLGTGAETQYF.

This clonotype was recorded a few times. The rearrangement uses TRBV6-6 and TRBJ2-7; 9 nucleotides align to TRBD2. Germline V gene lookup returns CDR1 MNHNY and CDR2 SVGAGI (reference sequence). The junction had 6 bases not matched to a gene; V was cut back by 6 bases and J by 0 bases. CDR3 length: 15 amino acids. In DNA, the CDR3 is TGTGCCAGCAGCCAACTAGCGGGCTCCTCCTACGAGCAGTACTTC. It specifies CASSQLAGSSYEQYF.

The chain uses TRBV20-1 and TRBJ2-7; D possibly matches TRBD1 or TRBD2 (5 bases each). The CDR3 spans 13 residues. Germline values: CDR1 DFQATT, CDR2 SNEGSKA (reference sequence). The V end lost 6 bases, the J end lost 1 base, and 13 bases lay between the germline ends. The CDR3 DNA reads as TGCAGTGCCAGGGACGGACGATCCTACGAGCAGTACTTC. Protein: CSARDGRSYEQYF.

Only one count was recorded for this clonotype. This chain connects TRBV20-1 to TRBJ2-5, with D maybe TRBD2 (5 bases). The CDR3 is made up of 11 amino acids. V shed 7 bases and J shed 9 bases, with 15 bases lying between them. CDR1 and CDR2 from the germline V gene are DFQATT and SNEGSKA (reference sequence). The CDR3 protein is CSVREGVAQYF. The DNA for the CDR3 is TGCAGTGTCCGGGAAGGCGTCGCCCAGTACTTC.

There are a few counts of this clonotype. V usage is TRBV6-5 and J usage is TRBJ1-1; D is perhaps TRBD1 (5 bases). The CDR3 spans 14 residues. The V end lost 0 bases, the J end lost 4 bases, and 9 bases lay between the germline ends. From germline, CDR1 is MNHEY and CDR2 SVGAGI. The CDR3 spells CASSYSGGGTEAFF. The CDR3 coding sequence is TGTGCCAGCAGTTACTCGGGGGGTGGCACTGAAGCTTTCTTT.

This clonotype was seen only a few times. The CDR3 is CSATYSGSVNEQFF. The CDR3 DNA reads TGCAGTGCTACGTATAGCGGGAGCGTGAATGAGCAGTTCTTC. The J gene is TRBJ2-1, the V gene TRBV20-1; TRBD2 matches at 9 bases. J was trimmed by 7 bases and V by 4 bases; bases with no gene match: 8. This CDR3 is 14 amino acids long. Germline CDR1 and CDR2: DFQATT and SNEGSKA (reference sequence).

The rearrangement links TRBV7-2 to TRBJ2-2, with a tentative D call TRBD1 (5 bases). Between the trimmed V and J ends, which lost 2 bases and 1 base, there was a span of 8 bases. CDR3 length: 15 residues. In germline, CDR1 is SGHTA, CDR2 FQGNSA. The DNA for the CDR3 is TGTGCCAGCAGCTTAAGACAGATGAACACCGGGGAGCTGTTTTTT. Amino acid sequence: CASSLRQMNTGELFF.